The sequence of this T cell receptor (beta chain) was determined in a study of cytomegalovirus exposure and HLA in healthy donors. Turning to the study itself: HLA-typed donors were the source of approximately 80 million unique TCRs, which an early data release held.

General study points: Investigators reported 150 to 200 TCR beta chains as tied to cytomegalovirus. In a later analysis, TCR beta V- and J-gene trimming was associated with a missense DCLRE1C variant. Apparent HLA restriction characterized most CMV-associated TCR beta chains in a later analysis.

The study ran its PCR with 60 Vbeta and 13 Jbeta primers. TCRdb keeps only in-frame clones here, not all; method: immunoSEQ multiplex PCR. The sample lists some 74,000 clones, 60% to 75% seen once, with less than 25% in the top ten. The V and J ends lost 5 bases and 1 base respectively, with 14 bases between them. This CDR3 has 15 residues. Germline V gene data show CDR1 as SEHNR and CDR2 as FQNEAQ (reference sequence). As regards this clone: Its antigen is unidentified.

The sequencing sample was made of PBMCs. The clonotype originates from a man aged 40-55 years in good health and CMV-seropositive. The chain joins TRBV7-9 to TRBJ1-1; TRBD1 might be the D (6 bases). The CDR3 bases are TGTGCCAGCAGCGTTGGGAGGGGACAGAACACTGAAGCTTTCTTT. As protein: CASSVGRGQNTEAFF.